Sequencing of this T cell receptor beta chain was carried out in a study of blood T cell repertoires in COVID-19. Study overall: Material from acute and convalescent COVID-19 was sourced from the United States, Italy and Spain. In each case, the material was cDNA or gDNA derived from T cells, B-cell-depleted T cells, or PBMCs.

Per the original data handling: Reference gene primer amplification yielded estimated nucleated cell counts. Produced via immunoSEQ multiplex PCR; TCRdb's table is partial and in-frame only. V and J calls and clone size are as listed in that table; D and trimming were resolved from the DNA. The sample holds around 180,000 clones; roughly 70% are singletons and the top ten take 3%. From germline, CDR1 is LGHNA and CDR2 YSLEER. The CDR3 has 15 residues. J lost 5 bases, V lost 8 bases, and 14 bases had no gene match. The origin of this receptor is a woman older than 75 with acute or convalescent COVID-19. The specimen was peripheral blood. The gene calls are TRBV4-3 and TRBJ2-7; 8 nucleotides agree with TRBD1. DNA for the CDR3: TGCGCCAGCTCTGAGGAGAGGACAGGGTATCACGAGCAGTACTTC. This sequence encodes CASSEERTGYHEQYF.